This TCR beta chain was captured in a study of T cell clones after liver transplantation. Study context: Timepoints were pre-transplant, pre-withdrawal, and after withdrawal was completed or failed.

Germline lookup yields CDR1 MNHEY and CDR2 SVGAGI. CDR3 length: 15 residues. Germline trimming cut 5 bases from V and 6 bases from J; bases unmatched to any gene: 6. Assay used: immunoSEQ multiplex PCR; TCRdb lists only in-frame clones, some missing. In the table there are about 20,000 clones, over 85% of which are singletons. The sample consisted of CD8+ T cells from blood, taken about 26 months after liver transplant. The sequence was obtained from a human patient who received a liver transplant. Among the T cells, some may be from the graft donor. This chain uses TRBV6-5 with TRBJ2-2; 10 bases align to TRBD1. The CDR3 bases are TGTGCCAGCAGTACTTCCGGACAGGGGGCCGGGGAGCTGTTTTTT. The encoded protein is CASSTSGQGAGELFF.